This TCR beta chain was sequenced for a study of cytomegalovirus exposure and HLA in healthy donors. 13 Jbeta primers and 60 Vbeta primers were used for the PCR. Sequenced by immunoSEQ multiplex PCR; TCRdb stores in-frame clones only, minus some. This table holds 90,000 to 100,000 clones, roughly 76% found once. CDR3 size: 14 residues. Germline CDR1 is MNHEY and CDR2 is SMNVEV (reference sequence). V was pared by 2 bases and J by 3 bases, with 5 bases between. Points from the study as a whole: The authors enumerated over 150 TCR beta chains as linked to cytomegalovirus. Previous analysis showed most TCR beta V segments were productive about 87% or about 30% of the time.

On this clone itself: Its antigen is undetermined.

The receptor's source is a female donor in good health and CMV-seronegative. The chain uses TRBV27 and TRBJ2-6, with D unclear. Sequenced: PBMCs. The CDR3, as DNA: TGTGCCAGCAGTTTAAGCGTTGGGGCCAACGTCCTGACTTTC. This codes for CASSLSVGANVLTF.